This T cell receptor (beta chain) originates from a study of T cell changes during pregnancy in multiple sclerosis. This clone was observed a single time. Libraries were prepared by immunoSEQ multiplex PCR; TCRdb keeps only in-frame clonotypes and omits some of them. In the table there are around 70,000 clones, around 94% of which are singletons. The sequencing used peripheral blood, collected before pregnancy. This TCR was sampled from a female donor with multiple sclerosis, enrolled in a pregnancy study.

Here the CDR3 reads CSTRGPSYEQYF. CDR3 sequence (DNA): TGCAGCACCCGAGGGCCTTCCTACGAGCAGTACTTC. This sequence joins TRBV29-1 and TRBJ2-7; D is perhaps TRBD2 (5 bases). Germline CDR1 reads SQVTM; CDR2 reads ANQGSEA. This CDR3 spans 12 amino acids. V lost 8 bases and J 1 base, leaving 12 bases between the germline ends.